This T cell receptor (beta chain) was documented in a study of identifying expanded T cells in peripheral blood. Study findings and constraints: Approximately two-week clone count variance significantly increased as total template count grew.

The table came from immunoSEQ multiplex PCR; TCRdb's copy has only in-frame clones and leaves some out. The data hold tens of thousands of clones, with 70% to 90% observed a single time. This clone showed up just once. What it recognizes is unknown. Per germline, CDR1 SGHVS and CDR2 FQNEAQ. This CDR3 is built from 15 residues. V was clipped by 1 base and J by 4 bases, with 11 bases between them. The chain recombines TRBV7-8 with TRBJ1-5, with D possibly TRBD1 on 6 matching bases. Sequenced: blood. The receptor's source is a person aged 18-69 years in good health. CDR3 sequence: CASSLGQGTNQPQHF. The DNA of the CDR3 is TGTGCCAGCAGCTTAGGCCAGGGGACGAATCAGCCCCAGCATTTT. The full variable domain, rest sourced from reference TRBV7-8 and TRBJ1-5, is GAGVSQSPRYKVAKRGQDVALRCDPISGHVSLFWYQQALGQGPEFLTYFQNEAQLDKSGLPSDRFFAERPEGSVSTLKIQRTQQEDSAVYLCASSLGQGTNQPQHFGDGTRLSIL.